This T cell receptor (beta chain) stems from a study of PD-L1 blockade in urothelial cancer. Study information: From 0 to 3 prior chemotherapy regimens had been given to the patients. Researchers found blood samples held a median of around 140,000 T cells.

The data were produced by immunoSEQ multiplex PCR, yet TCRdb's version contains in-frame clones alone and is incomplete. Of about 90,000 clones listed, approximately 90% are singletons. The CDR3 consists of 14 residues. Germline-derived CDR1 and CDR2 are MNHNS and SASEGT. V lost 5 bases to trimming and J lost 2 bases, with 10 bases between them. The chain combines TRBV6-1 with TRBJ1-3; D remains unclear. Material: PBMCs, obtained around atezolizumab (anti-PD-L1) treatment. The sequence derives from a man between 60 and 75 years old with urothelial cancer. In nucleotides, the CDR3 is TGTGCCAGCAGTACCGGGATTACTGGAAACACCATATATTTT. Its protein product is CASSTGITGNTIYF.